One and the same sample provided the 16 T cell receptor beta chains below, sequenced in a study of cytomegalovirus exposure and HLA in healthy donors. Using immunoSEQ multiplex PCR, the repertoire was profiled, and TCRdb retains in-frame clones only, with some absent. Here the sample spans over 60,000 clones, roughly 95% being singletons. Sequenced input: PBMCs. These receptors came from a man between 18 and 29 years old in good health and CMV-seronegative.

The genes are TRBV7-3 and TRBJ1-1; 9 nucleotides line up with TRBD1. CDR3 length: 16 residues. The germline CDR1 and CDR2 sequences are SGHTA and FQGTGA. J was trimmed by 4 bases and V by 2 bases; bases with no gene match: 8. The DNA for the CDR3 is TGTGCCAGCAGCTTATCCTCGGACAGGGGAGGCACTGAAGCTTTCTTT. Amino acids: CASSLSSDRGGTEAFF.

The rearrangement joins TRBV29-1 to TRBJ2-1, with a possible D match to TRBD2 (6 bases). V lost 4 bases and J lost 0, with 10 bases in between. The CDR3 consists of 14 residues. CDR1 is SQVTM, CDR2 ANQGSEA, per germline. The CDR3 region is CSVVQGGSYNEQFF. CDR3 sequence (DNA): TGCAGCGTTGTCCAGGGAGGCTCCTACAATGAGCAGTTCTTC.

V is TRBV11-2 and J is TRBJ2-1; 15 bases map to TRBD2. The CDR3 covers 18 residues. Germline lookup yields CDR1 SGHAT and CDR2 FQNNGV. V dropped 4 bases and J dropped 8; count of bases not matched to a gene: 12. The CDR3 DNA is TGTGCCAGCAGCTCTTGGACTAGCGGGGGGGCCGATCGCTATGAGCAGTTCTTC. Amino acid sequence: CASSSWTSGGADRYEQFF.

J is TRBJ2-1 and V is TRBV20-1; tentative D call: TRBD2 (6 bases). The CDR3 extends over 11 amino acids. CDR1 DFQATT and CDR2 SNEGSKA come from the germline V gene (reference sequence). CDR3 residues: CSGPKEGEQFF. Written as DNA, the CDR3 is TGCAGCGGGCCAAAGGAGGGTGAGCAGTTCTTC.

This chain uses TRBV15 with TRBJ1-3; D might be TRBD1 (6 bases). Germline V gives CDR1 LNHNV, CDR2 YYDKDF (reference sequence). This CDR3 region has 16 residues. V was clipped by 0 bases and J by 2 bases, with 11 bases between them. The CDR3 is CATSREPTGTGNTIYF. CDR3 nucleotides: TGTGCCACCAGCAGAGAACCTACAGGGACTGGAAACACCATATATTTT.

The gene calls are TRBV25-1 and TRBJ2-3, with a possible D match to TRBD2 (6 bases). This CDR3 region has 18 residues. The germline V gene encodes CDR1 MGHDK and CDR2 SYGVNS. Between the trimmed V and J ends, which lost 1 base and 4 bases, there was a span of 21 bases. For the CDR3, the DNA is TGTGCCAGCAGTGAATTTGGACCCACCAAGGGAGGCCCAGATACGCAGTATTTT. The encoded protein is CASSEFGPTKGGPDTQYF.

This sequence joins TRBV2 and TRBJ1-1; D perhaps matches TRBD1 (5 bases). The V gene's germline CDR1 is SNHLY and CDR2 FYNNEI. This CDR3 spans 14 amino acids. The V gene lost 3 bases and the J gene lost 4 bases, with 12 bases spanning the gap. This CDR3 is CASSDVMGGTEAFF. In DNA, the CDR3 is TGTGCCAGCAGTGATGTGATGGGGGGCACTGAAGCTTTCTTT.

Concerning this clone: This specimen includes other DNA sequences encoding the same CDR3. The chain uses TRBV6-5 and TRBJ2-7; no definite D call. The CDR3 runs to 11 residues. V lost 3 bases and J 4 bases, leaving 4 bases between the germline ends. From germline, CDR1 is MNHEY and CDR2 SVGAGI. CDR3 residues: CASSYQYEQYF. CDR3 nucleotide sequence: TGTGCCAGCAGTTATCAGTACGAGCAGTACTTC.

The chain combines TRBV5-8 with TRBJ1-5, with 9 bases identical to TRBD1. The CDR3 runs to 17 residues. V dropped 7 bases and J dropped 4; count of bases not matched to a gene: 15. Per the germline V gene, CDR1 is SGHTS and CDR2 is YDEGEE. The CDR3 sequence: CASSKRGTGLSNQPQHF. The CDR3 DNA is TGTGCCAGCTCTAAGAGGGGGACAGGGTTGAGTAATCAGCCCCAGCATTTT.

The V call is TRBV5-1, the J call TRBJ2-6; tentative D call: TRBD1 (5 bases). Germline V CDR1 and CDR2: SGHRS, YFSETQ. This CDR3 is built from 16 residues. The V gene lost 4 bases and the J gene lost 4 bases, with 15 bases spanning the gap. The CDR3 region has the DNA TGCGCCAGCAGCCCCAGGGCAGGGCAAGGGGCCAACGTCCTGACTTTC. Protein: CASSPRAGQGANVLTF.

CDR3 protein: CASSPLRPPWEEVEEQYF. The CDR3 nucleotides are TGTGCCAGCAGTCCCCTCCGTCCTCCTTGGGAGGAGGTGGAAGAGCAGTACTTC. The V and J genes are TRBV27 and TRBJ2-7; D might be TRBD2 (6 bases). The germline gives CDR1 MNHEY, CDR2 SMNVEV (reference sequence). The germline V and J ends were trimmed by 5 bases and 7 bases, with 30 bases remaining between them. CDR3 length equals 18 residues.

The chain links TRBV10-3 to TRBJ1-1; D is unclear. Germline assignment: CDR1 ENHRY and CDR2 SYGVKD. The CDR3 runs to 13 residues. Trimming took 10 bases from V and 3 from J, leaving 15 bases between them. CDR3 sequence (DNA): TGTGCCAGCCGGCGAGGAGGAGACACTGAAGCTTTCTTT. Protein: CASRRGGDTEAFF.

The V gene is TRBV18, the J gene TRBJ2-4; 10 bases map to TRBD2. Germline CDR1 and CDR2: KGHSH and LQKENI. The CDR3 contains 18 residues. Unmatched junction bases numbered 9, after V lost 3 bases and J lost 1 base. The CDR3 loop is CASSPRAGGPGAKNIQYF. DNA of the CDR3: TGTGCCAGCTCACCCCGAGCGGGGGGGCCCGGGGCCAAAAACATTCAGTACTTC.

The rearrangement links TRBV29-1 to TRBJ1-4, with D possibly TRBD1 on 6 matching bases. The CDR3 spans 13 residues. Trimming took off 6 bases at V and 3 bases at J, with 11 bases between the two ends. Germline values: CDR1 SQVTM, CDR2 ANQGSEA. The CDR3 nucleotides read TGCAGCGTAACACAGGGTTCTAATGAAAAACTGTTTTTT. Protein product: CSVTQGSNEKLFF.

This chain connects TRBV25-1 to TRBJ2-1; no clear D gene. CDR1 and CDR2 from the germline V gene are MGHDK and SYGVNS. This CDR3 comprises 13 residues. The V and J ends lost 4 bases and 8 bases respectively, with 12 bases between them. CDR3 protein: CASSVQKIDEQFF. The CDR3 region has the DNA TGTGCCAGCAGTGTTCAGAAAATCGATGAGCAGTTCTTC. The full variable domain, in which reference TRBV25-1 and TRBJ2-1 provide the parts outside the CDR3, is EADIYQTPRYLVIGTGKKITLECSQTMGHDKMYWYQQDPGMELHLIHYSYGVNSTEKGDLSSESTVSRIRTEHFPLTLESARPSHTSQYLCASSVQKIDEQFFGPGTRLTVL.

CDR3: CASSLAVRDYEQYF. In nucleotides, the CDR3 is TGTGCCAGCAGTTTAGCTGTCAGGGACTACGAGCAGTACTTC. The chain is built from TRBV27 and TRBJ2-7; TRBD1 might be the D (5 bases). The CDR3 has 14 residues. Trimming shortened V by 2 bases and J by 3 bases, and 11 bases separated the two germline ends. Germline CDR1 MNHEY, CDR2 SMNVEV (reference sequence).